Described below is a single TCR beta chain sequence and its context. This entry comes from a study of blood T cell repertoires in COVID-19. The overall study: The United States, Italy and Spain supplied acute and convalescent COVID-19 samples. The cDNA or gDNA used as material had been derived from T cells, B-cell-depleted T cells, or PBMCs.

Ages ranged from about 18 to 89 years, with residence in around 24 US areas. The authors' processing: Nucleated cell number was recorded as an estimate derived from reference gene primer amplification. This table comes from immunoSEQ multiplex PCR, and its TCRdb copy is limited to in-frame clones, with some not included. V and J calls and clone size follow that table, whereas D and trimming were derived from the DNA. Of about 240,000 clones listed, around 87% are singletons. Germline loops: CDR1 LGHDT, CDR2 YNNKEL (reference sequence). V lost 4 bases, J lost 8 bases, and 10 bases stayed unmatched. CDR3 length equals 14 residues.

The chain employs TRBV3-1 (or the pseudogene TRBV3-2) and TRBJ1-2, with 7 bases fitting TRBD1. The TCR originated in a woman in her forties with acute COVID-19. Sequencing input: PBMCs or T cells enriched from blood (not recorded which). Here the CDR3 DNA reads TGTGCCAGCAGCCCCCTCCGACAGGGTTCAGGCTACACCTTC. Protein sequence: CASSPLRQGSGYTF.